These 4 T cell receptor beta chains were sequenced from one sample in a study of cytomegalovirus exposure and HLA in healthy donors. Amplification used 60 Vbeta primers and 13 Jbeta primers. The repertoire was sequenced with immunoSEQ multiplex PCR; TCRdb's copy has only in-frame clones and lacks some. The sample comprises about 31,000 clones, approximately 47% of which are singletons, and 2% rests with the top ten. Sequenced material: PBMCs. The receptors come from a woman aged 45-60 years in good health and CMV-seronegative.

In this sample, this clone turned up a few times. The chain carries TRBV2 and TRBJ2-1; perhaps TRBD1 as D (6 bases). Germline CDR1 is SNHLY and CDR2 is FYNNEI. The CDR3 covers 13 residues. Trimming left V 6 bases short and J 10 bases short, with 16 bases between. The CDR3 sequence: CASRGQGIGEQFF. The CDR3 region has the DNA TGTGCCAGCAGGGGCCAGGGGATTGGGGAGCAGTTCTTC. Variable domain in full (rest from reference TRBV2 and TRBJ2-1): EPEVTQTPSHQVTQMGQEVILRCVPISNHLYFYWYRQILGQKVEFLVSFYNNEISEKSEIFDDQFSVERPDGSNFTLKIRSTKLEDSAMYFCASRGQGIGEQFFGPGTRLTVL.

The chain couples TRBV30 to TRBJ2-3; TRBD1 might be the D (6 bases). Trimming removed 2 bases from V and 5 bases from J, with 11 bases in between. This CDR3 spans 13 amino acids. In germline, CDR1 is GTSNPN, CDR2 SVGIG (reference sequence). The DNA of the CDR3 is TGTGCCTGGAGTCTGACAGGCGTAGATACGCAGTATTTT. Amino acid sequence: CAWSLTGVDTQYF. Looking up the rest from reference TRBV30 and TRBJ2-3 gives the full variable domain: SQTIHQWPATLVQPVGSPLSLECTVEGTSNPNLYWYRQAAGRGLQLLFYSVGIGQISSEVPQNLSASRPQDRQFILSSKKLLLSDSGFYLCAWSLTGVDTQYFGPGTRLTVL.

A word on this clone: Germline is not matched at one junction end, which may reflect a read error. The chain employs TRBV7-9 and TRBJ2-7; 8 bases match TRBD1. Germline CDR1 reads SEHNR; CDR2 reads FQNEAQ (reference sequence). The CDR3 consists of 14 residues. The CDR3 DNA sequence: TGTTCCAGCAGCTTGAGCCAGGGGGCCGACGAGCAGTACTTC. The encoded protein is CSSSLSQGADEQYF.

The chain combines TRBV21-1 with TRBJ1-5; TRBD1, the table's D call, lacks a check against the DNA. TRBV21-1 corresponds to a pseudogene. The CDR3 runs to 18 residues. This chain's CDR3 is CASSSPDTSSYSNQPQHF. The CDR3 DNA reads as TGTGCCAGCAGCAGCCCCGACACCTCCAGTTATAGCAATCAGCCCCAGCATTTT.